This TCR beta chain was profiled in a study of CD8+ T cells in alopecia areata. Looking at the study overall: Each of the treated patients was given oral tofacitinib, 5 to 10 mg twice daily, for moderate-to-severe alopecia areata. The duration of tofacitinib was 6 to 18 months, with 6 months off drug afterward.

The authors extracted RNA and reverse transcribed it into cDNA as the sequencing template. Here immunoSEQ multiplex PCR was the method, and the copy in TCRdb shows in-frame clones only, minus some. Among 90,000 to 100,000 clones listed, around 38% were seen once. In the case of this clone: Its antigen is still unknown.

Trimming cost V 5 bases and J 9 bases, with 17 bases left between them. CDR3 size: 13 residues. Germline CDR1 reads SEHNR; CDR2 reads FQNEAQ (reference sequence). Overall study results and limits: Scalp sequencing captures resident alphabeta T cells of normal skin too.

This TCR came from a human donor with alopecia areata. V usage is TRBV7-9 and J usage is TRBJ2-7; D not resolved. Material: CD4+ T cells sorted from blood. The CDR3 region has the DNA TGTGCCAGCAGCCCAGACACGGCTTTGGTGCAGTACTTC. Its protein product is CASSPDTALVQYF.